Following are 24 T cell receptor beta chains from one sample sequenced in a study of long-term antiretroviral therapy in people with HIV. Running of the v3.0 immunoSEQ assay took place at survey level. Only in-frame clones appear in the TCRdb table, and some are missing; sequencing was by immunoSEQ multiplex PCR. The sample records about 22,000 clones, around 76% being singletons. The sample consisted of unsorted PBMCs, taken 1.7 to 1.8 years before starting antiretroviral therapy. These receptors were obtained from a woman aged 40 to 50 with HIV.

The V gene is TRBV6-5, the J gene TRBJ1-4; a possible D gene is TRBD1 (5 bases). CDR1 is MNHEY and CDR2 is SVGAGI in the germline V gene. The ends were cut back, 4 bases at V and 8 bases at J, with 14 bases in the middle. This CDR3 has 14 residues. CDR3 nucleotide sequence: TGTGCCAGCAGTTCCGGGGCCCTGGGCGAAAAACTGTTTTTT. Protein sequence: CASSSGALGEKLFF.

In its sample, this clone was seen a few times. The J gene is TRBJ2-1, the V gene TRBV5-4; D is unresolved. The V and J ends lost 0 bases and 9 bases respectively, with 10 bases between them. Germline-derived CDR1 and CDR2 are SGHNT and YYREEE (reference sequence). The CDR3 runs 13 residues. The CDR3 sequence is CASSLAKPSEQFF. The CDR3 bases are TGTGCCAGCAGCTTGGCCAAACCCAGTGAGCAGTTCTTC.

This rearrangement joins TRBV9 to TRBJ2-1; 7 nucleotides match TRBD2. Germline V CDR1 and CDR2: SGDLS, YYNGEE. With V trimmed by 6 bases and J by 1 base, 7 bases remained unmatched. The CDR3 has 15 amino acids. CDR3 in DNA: TGTGCCAGCACCCCGGGGGGTGGATCCTACAATGAGCAGTTCTTC. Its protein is CASTPGGGSYNEQFF.

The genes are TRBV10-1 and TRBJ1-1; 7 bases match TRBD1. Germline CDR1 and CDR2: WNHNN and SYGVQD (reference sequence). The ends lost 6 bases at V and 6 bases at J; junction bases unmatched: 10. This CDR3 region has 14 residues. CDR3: CASRALKGASEAFF. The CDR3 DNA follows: TGCGCCAGCAGGGCCCTCAAGGGGGCCTCTGAAGCTTTCTTT.

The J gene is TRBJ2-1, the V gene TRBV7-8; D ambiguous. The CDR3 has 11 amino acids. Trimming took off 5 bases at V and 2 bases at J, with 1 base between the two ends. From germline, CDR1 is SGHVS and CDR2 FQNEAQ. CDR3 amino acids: CASSPYNEQFF. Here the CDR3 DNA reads TGTGCCAGCAGCCCCTACAATGAGCAGTTCTTC. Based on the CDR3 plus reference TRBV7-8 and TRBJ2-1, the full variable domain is GAGVSQSPRYKVAKRGQDVALRCDPISGHVSLFWYQQALGQGPEFLTYFQNEAQLDKSGLPSDRFFAERPEGSVSTLKIQRTQQEDSAVYLCASSPYNEQFFGPGTRLTVL.

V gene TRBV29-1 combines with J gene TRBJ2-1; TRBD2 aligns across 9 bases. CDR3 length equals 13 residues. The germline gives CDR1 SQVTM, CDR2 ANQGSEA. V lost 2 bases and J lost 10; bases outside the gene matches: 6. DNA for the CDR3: TGCAGCGTTGAACGACTAGCGGCGGGGGAGCAGTTCTTC. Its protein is CSVERLAAGEQFF.

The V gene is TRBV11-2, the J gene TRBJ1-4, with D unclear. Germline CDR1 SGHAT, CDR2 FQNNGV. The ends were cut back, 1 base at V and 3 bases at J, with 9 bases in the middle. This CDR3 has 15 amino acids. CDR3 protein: CASSLGGPANEKLFF. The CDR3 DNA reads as TGTGCCAGCAGCTTAGGTGGGCCTGCTAATGAAAAACTGTTTTTT. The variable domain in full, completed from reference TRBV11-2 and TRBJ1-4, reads EAGVAQSPRYKIIEKRQSVAFWCNPISGHATLYWYQQILGQGPKLLIQFQNNGVVDDSQLPKDRFSAERLKGVDSTLKIQPAKLEDSAVYLCASSLGGPANEKLFFGSGTQLSVL.

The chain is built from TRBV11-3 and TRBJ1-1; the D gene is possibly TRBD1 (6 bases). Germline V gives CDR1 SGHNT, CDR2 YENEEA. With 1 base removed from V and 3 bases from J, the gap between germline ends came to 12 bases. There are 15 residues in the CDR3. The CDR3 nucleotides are TGTGCCAGCAGCTTAGTTGACAGGTTGTACACTGAAGCTTTCTTT. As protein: CASSLVDRLYTEAFF. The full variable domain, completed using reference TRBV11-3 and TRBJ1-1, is EAGVVQSPRYKIIEKKQPVAFWCNPISGHNTLYWYLQNLGQGPELLIRYENEEAVDDSQLPKDRFSAERLKGVDSTLKIQPAELGDSAVYLCASSLVDRLYTEAFFGQGTRLTVV.

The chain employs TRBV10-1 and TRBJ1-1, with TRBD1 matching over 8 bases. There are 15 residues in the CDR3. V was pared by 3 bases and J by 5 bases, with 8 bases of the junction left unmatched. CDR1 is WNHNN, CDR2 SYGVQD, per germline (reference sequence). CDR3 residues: CASSETGGSGTEAFF. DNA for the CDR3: TGCGCCAGCAGTGAAACAGGGGGTTCTGGGACTGAAGCTTTCTTT.

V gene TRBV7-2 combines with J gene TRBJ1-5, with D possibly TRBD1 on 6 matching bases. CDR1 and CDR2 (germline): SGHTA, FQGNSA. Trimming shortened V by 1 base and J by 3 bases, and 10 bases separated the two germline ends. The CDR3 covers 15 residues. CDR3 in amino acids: CASSLGDTLNQPQHF. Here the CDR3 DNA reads TGTGCCAGCAGCTTAGGGGACACCCTCAATCAGCCCCAGCATTTT.

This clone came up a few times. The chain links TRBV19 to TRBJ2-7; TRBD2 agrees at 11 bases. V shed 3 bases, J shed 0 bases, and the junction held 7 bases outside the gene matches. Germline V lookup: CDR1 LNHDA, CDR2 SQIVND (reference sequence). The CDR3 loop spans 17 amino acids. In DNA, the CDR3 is TGTGCCAGTAGTATTGGGACTAGCGGATACAGCTCCTACGAGCAGTACTTC. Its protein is CASSIGTSGYSSYEQYF.

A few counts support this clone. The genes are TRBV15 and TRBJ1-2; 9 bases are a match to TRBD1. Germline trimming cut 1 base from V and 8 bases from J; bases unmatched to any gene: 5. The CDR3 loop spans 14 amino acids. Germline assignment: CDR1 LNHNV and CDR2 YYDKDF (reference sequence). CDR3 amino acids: CATSRGGQGRGYTF. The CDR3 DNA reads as TGTGCCACCAGCAGAGGGGGACAGGGTCGAGGCTACACCTTC. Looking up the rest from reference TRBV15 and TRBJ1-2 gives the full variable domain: DAMVIQNPRYQVTQFGKPVTLSCSQTLNHNVMYWYQQKSSQAPKLLFHYYDKDFNNEADTPDNFQSRRPNTSFCFLDIRSPGLGDTAMYLCATSRGGQGRGYTFGSGTRLTVV.

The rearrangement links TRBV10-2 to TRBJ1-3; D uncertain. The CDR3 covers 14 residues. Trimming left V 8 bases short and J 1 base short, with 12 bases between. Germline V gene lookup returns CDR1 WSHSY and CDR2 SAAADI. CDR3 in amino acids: CASYSAWSGNTIYF. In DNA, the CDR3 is TGCGCCAGCTACAGTGCTTGGTCTGGAAACACCATATATTTT.

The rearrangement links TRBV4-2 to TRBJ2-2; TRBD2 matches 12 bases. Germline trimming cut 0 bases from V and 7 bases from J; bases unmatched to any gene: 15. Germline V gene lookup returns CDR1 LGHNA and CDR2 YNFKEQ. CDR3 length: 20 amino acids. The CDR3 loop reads CASSQESTRLAGGPYGELFF. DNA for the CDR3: TGTGCCAGCAGCCAAGAGAGTACGCGGCTAGCGGGAGGGCCGTACGGGGAGCTGTTTTTT.

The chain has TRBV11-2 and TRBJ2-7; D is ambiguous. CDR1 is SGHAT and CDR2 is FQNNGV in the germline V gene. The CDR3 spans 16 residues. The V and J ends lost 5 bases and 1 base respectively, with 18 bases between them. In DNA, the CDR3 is TGTGCCAGCAGCGTCCACCTCTACCCTGGTTCCTACGAGCAGTACTTC. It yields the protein CASSVHLYPGSYEQYF.

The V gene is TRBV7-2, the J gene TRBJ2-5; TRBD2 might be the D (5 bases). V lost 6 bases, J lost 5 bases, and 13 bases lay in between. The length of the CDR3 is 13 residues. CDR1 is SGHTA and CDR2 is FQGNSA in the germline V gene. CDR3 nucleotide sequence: TGTGCCAGCAGTCCCCCGCCGGGGGAGACCCAGTACTTC. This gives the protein CASSPPPGETQYF. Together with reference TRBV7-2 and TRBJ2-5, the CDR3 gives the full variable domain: GAGVSQSPSNKVTEKGKDVELRCDPISGHTALYWYRQSLGQGLEFLIYFQGNSAPDKSGLPSDRFSAERTGGSVSTLTIQRTQQEDSAVYLCASSPPPGETQYFGPGTRLLVL.

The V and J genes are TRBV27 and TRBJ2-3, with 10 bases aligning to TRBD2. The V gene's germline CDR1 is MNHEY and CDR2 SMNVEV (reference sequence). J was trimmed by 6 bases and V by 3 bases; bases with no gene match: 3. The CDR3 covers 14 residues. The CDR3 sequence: CASSFGSGRDTQYF. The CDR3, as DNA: TGTGCCAGCAGTTTCGGTAGCGGGAGGGATACGCAGTATTTT.

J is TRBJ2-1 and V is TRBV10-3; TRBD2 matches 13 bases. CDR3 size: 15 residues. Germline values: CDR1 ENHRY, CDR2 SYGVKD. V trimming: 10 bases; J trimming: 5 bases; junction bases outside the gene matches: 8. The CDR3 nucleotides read TGTGCCACCTCGGGACTAGCGGGGCACAACAATGAGCAGTTCTTC. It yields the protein CATSGLAGHNNEQFF.

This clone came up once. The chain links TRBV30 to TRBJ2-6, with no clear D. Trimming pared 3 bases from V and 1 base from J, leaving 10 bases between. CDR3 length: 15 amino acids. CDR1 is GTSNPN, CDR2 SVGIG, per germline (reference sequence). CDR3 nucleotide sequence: TGTGCCTGGAGCCTGGAAGGATCTGGGGCCAACGTCCTGACTTTC. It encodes CAWSLEGSGANVLTF.

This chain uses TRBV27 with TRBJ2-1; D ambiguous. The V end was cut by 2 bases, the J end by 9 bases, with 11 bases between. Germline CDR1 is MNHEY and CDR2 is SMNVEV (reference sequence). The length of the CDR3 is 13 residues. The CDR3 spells CASSLQSTLEQFF. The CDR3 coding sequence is TGTGCCAGCAGTTTACAATCGACACTTGAGCAGTTCTTC.

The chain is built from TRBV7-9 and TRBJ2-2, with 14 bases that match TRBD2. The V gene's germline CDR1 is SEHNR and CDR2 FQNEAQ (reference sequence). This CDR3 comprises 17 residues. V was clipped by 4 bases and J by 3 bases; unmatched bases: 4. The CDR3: CASSWTSGRKDTGELFF. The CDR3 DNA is TGTGCCAGCAGCTGGACTAGCGGGAGGAAAGACACCGGGGAGCTGTTTTTT.

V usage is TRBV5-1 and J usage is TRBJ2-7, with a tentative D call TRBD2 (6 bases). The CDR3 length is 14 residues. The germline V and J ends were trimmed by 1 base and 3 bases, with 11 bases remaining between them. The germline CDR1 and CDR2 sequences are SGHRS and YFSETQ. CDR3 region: CASSLSRDFYEQYF. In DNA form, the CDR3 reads TGCGCCAGCAGCTTGTCCAGGGACTTCTACGAGCAGTACTTC.

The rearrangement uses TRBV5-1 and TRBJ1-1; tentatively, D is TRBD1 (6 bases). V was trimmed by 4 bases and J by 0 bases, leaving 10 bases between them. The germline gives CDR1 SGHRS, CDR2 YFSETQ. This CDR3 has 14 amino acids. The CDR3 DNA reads TGCGCCAGCAGCGTACAGGGCATGAACACTGAAGCTTTCTTT. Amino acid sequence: CASSVQGMNTEAFF. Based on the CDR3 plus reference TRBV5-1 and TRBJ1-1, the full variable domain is KAGVTQTPRYLIKTRGQQVTLSCSPISGHRSVSWYQQTPGQGLQFLFEYFSETQRNKGNFPGRFSGRQFSNSRSEMNVSTLELGDSALYLCASSVQGMNTEAFFGQGTRLTVV.

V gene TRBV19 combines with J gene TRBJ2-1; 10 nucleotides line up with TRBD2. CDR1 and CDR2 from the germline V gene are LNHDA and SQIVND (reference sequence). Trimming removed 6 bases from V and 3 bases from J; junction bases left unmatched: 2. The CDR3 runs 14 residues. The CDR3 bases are TGTGCCAGTAGAGCGGGGGGGCTCTACAATGAGCAGTTCTTC. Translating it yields CASRAGGLYNEQFF.